This entry lists 3 T cell receptor beta chains sequenced from one sample in a study of naive and memory T cell subsets. TCR cDNA received a 3' ligated oligonucleotide that carried a UMI. Amplification of ligated cDNA took four PCR rounds with SP2 and nested alpha and beta constant primers. From the 5' RACE reads, TCRdb called clonotypes with MiXCR, one entry per CDR3 protein. The sample carries 50,000 to 60,000 distinct CDR3 sequences, more than 7.5% recorded once. These receptors came from a female donor in good health.

This clonotype was seen ten or more times. The chain is built from TRBV6-1 and TRBJ1-4; D call uncertain. With 7 bases removed from V and 5 bases from J, the gap between germline ends came to 17 bases. Germline lookup yields CDR1 MNHNS and CDR2 SASEGT. The CDR3 contains 15 residues. The CDR3, as DNA: TGTGCCAGCATGAAGGAGGGAAGAAAGAATGAAAAACTGTTTTTT. The encoded protein is CASMKEGRKNEKLFF.

This clonotype showed up just a few times. CDR3 region: CASNPTGKSLSYNSPLHF. CDR3 nucleotide sequence: TGTGCCAGCAACCCCACAGGGAAAAGCCTTTCCTATAATTCACCCCTCCACTTT. The chain combines TRBV28 with TRBJ1-6; D is perhaps TRBD1 (6 bases). Germline lookup yields CDR1 MDHEN and CDR2 SYDVKM. V lost 7 bases and J 1 base, leaving 20 bases between the germline ends. This CDR3 is built from 18 residues.

This clonotype was observed at least ten times. V and J are TRBV6-1 and TRBJ1-1; no definite D call. V lost 2 bases to trimming and J lost 4 bases, with 17 bases between them. Germline CDR1 and CDR2: MNHNS and SASEGT. CDR3 size: 16 residues. The CDR3 bases are TGTGCCAGCAGTGAATTTATGAGCCCTTCAAGCACTGAAGCTTTCTTT. This encodes CASSEFMSPSSTEAFF.